This T cell receptor beta chain was captured by sequencing in a study of cytomegalovirus exposure and HLA in healthy donors. The CDR3 extends over 14 amino acids. Deletions cut 5 bases from V and 3 bases from J, with 14 bases between. Germline V gene data show CDR1 as KGHSH and CDR2 as LQKENI. In regard to this clone: Its antigen is as yet unknown.

Study findings and constraints: In a later analysis, HLA-associated TCR beta chains were more clonally expanded than equally common others.

The PCR had 60 Vbeta and 13 Jbeta primers. Libraries were prepared by immunoSEQ multiplex PCR; TCRdb keeps only in-frame clonotypes and omits some of them. The listing contains 38,000 or so clones. The source of this sequence is a man aged 25-45 years in good health and CMV-seronegative. The source material was PBMCs. V usage is TRBV18 and J usage is TRBJ2-7; D possibly corresponds to TRBD1 (6 bases). In nucleotides, the CDR3 is TGTGCCAGCTCAGTGGACAGTCAGGGCTACGAGCAGTACTTC. Translation: CASSVDSQGYEQYF.